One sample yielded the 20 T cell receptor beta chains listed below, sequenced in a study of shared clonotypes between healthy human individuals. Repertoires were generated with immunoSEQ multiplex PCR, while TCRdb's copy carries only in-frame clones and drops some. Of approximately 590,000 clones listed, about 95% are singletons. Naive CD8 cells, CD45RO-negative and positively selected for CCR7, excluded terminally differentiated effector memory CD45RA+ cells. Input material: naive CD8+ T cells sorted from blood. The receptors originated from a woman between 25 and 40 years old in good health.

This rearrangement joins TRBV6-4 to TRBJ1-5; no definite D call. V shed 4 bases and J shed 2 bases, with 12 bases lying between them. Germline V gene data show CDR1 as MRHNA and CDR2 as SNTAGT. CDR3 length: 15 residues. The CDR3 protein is CASSGFGRGNQPQHF. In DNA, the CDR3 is TGTGCCAGCAGTGGATTCGGGAGGGGCAATCAGCCCCAGCATTTT.

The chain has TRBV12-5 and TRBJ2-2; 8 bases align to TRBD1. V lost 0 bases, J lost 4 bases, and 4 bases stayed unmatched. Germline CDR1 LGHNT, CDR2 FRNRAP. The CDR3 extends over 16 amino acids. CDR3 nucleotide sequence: TGTGCTAGTGGTTTGGTACAGGGGGTAGGCACCGGGGAGCTGTTTTTT. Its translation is CASGLVQGVGTGELFF.

CDR3 nucleotide sequence: TGTGCCAGCAGGGGACTAGCGGGAAACTCCTACGAGCAGTACTTC. Translation gives CASRGLAGNSYEQYF. This chain connects TRBV25-1 to TRBJ2-7, with 13 bases that match TRBD2. Trimming cost V 6 bases and J 0 bases; bases outside gene matches: 2. Germline CDR1 is MGHDK and CDR2 is SYGVNS. CDR3 length: 15 residues.

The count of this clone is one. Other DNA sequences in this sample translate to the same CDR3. The CDR3 is CASSFGRLNEQFF. In DNA, the CDR3 is TGTGCCAGCAGTTTCGGGCGTCTCAATGAGCAGTTCTTC. This rearrangement joins TRBV27 to TRBJ2-1; D gene unclear. This CDR3 region has 13 residues. The V end lost 3 bases, the J end lost 6 bases, and 9 bases lay between the germline ends. CDR1 MNHEY and CDR2 SMNVEV come from the germline V gene (reference sequence).

The CDR3, as DNA: TGTGCCAGCAGTAGGTTCCCCGGGACAGGGGCCGGGGGCGAGCAGTACTTC. This codes for CASSRFPGTGAGGEQYF. The rearrangement links TRBV28 to TRBJ2-7; the match to TRBD1 covers 10 bases. J was trimmed by 6 bases and V by 5 bases; bases with no gene match: 16. This CDR3 is built from 17 residues. Per the germline V gene, CDR1 is MDHEN and CDR2 is SYDVKM.

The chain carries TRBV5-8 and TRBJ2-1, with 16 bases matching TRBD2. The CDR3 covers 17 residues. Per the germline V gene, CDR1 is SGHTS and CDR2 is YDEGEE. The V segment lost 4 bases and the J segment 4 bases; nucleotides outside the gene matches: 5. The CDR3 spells CASSTGTSGRGYNEQFF. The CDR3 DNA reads TGTGCCAGCAGCACTGGGACTAGCGGGAGGGGTTACAATGAGCAGTTCTTC. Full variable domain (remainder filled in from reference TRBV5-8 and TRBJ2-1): EAGVTQSPTHLIKTRGQQATLRCSPISGHTSVYWYQQALGLGLQFLLWYDEGEERNRGNFPPRFSGRQFPNYSSELNVNALELEDSALYLCASSTGTSGRGYNEQFFGPGTRLTVL.

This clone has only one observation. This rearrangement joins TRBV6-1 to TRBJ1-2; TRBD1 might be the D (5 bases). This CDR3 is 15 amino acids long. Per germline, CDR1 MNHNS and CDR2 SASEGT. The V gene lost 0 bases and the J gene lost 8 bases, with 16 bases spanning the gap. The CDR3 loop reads CASSEAWGGARGYTF. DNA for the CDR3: TGTGCCAGCAGTGAAGCTTGGGGCGGGGCTCGGGGCTACACCTTC.

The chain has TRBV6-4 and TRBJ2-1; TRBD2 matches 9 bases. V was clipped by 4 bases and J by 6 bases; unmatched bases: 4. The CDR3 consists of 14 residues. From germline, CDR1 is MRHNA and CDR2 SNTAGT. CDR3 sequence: CASSVAGAGNEQFF. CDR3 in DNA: TGTGCCAGCAGTGTAGCGGGAGCGGGCAATGAGCAGTTCTTC.

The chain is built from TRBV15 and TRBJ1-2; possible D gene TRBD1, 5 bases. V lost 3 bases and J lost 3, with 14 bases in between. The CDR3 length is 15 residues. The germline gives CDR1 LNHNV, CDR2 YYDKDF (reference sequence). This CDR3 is CATSSPISRDYGYTF. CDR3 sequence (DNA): TGTGCCACCAGCAGCCCAATCTCCAGGGACTATGGCTACACCTTC.

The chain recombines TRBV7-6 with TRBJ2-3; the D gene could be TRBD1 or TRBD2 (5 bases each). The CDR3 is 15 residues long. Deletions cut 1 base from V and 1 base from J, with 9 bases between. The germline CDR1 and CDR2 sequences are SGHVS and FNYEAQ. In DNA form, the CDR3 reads TGTGCCAGCAGCTTAGTCGGGGCGGGCACAGATACGCAGTATTTT. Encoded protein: CASSLVGAGTDTQYF.

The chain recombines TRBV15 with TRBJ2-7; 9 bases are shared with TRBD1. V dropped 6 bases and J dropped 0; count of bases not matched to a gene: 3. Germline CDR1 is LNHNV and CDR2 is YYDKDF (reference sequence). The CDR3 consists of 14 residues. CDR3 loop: CATSGTGTSYEQYF. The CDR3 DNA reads TGTGCCACCAGTGGGACAGGGACCTCCTACGAGCAGTACTTC.

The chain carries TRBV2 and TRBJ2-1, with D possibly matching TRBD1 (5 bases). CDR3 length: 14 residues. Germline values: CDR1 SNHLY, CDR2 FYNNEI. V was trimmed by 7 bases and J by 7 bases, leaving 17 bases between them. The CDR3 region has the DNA TGTGCCAGCATTGGTTTAGGGGAATGGAATGAGCAGTTCTTC. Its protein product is CASIGLGEWNEQFF.

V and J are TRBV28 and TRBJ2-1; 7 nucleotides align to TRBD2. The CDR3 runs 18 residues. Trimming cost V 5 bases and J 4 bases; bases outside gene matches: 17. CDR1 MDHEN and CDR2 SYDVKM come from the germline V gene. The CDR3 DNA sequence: TGTGCCAGCAGTCCAACTGAATACTCTAGCGGATATTACAATGAGCAGTTCTTC. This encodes CASSPTEYSSGYYNEQFF.

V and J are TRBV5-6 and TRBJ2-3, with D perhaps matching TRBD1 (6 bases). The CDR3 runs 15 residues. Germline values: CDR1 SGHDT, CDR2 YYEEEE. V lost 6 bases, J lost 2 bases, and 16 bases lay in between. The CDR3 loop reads CASKWAGAFTDTQYF. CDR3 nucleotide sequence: TGTGCCAGCAAATGGGCAGGGGCCTTCACAGATACGCAGTATTTT.

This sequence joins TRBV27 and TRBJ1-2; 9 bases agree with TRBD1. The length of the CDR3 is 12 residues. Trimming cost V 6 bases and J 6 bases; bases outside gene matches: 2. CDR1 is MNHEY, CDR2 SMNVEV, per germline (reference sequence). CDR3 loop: CASSRDRDGYTF. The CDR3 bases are TGTGCCAGCAGCCGGGACAGGGATGGCTACACCTTC.

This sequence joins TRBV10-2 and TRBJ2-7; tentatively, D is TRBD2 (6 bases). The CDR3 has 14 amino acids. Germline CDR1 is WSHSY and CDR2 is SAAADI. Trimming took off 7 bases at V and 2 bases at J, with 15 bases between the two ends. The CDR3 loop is CASTMGREAYEQYF. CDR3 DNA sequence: TGCGCCAGCACTATGGGGCGGGAAGCCTACGAGCAGTACTTC.

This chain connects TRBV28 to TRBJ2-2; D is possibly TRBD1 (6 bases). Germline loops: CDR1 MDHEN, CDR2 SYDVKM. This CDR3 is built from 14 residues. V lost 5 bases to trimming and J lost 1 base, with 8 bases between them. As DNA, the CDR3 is TGTGCCAGCAGTACGACAGGGAACACCGGGGAGCTGTTTTTT. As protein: CASSTTGNTGELFF.

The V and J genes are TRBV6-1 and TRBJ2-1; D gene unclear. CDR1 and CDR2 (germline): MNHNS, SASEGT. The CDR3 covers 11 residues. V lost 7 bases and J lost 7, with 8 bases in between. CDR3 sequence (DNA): TGTGCCAGCACGTGGTTAAATGAGCAGTTCTTC. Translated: CASTWLNEQFF.

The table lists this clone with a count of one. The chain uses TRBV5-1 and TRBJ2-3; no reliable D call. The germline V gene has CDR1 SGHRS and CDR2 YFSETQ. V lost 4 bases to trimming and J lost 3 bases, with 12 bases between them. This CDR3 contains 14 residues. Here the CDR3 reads CASSPSDGTDTQYF. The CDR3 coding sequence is TGCGCCAGCAGCCCCTCGGACGGAACAGATACGCAGTATTTT.

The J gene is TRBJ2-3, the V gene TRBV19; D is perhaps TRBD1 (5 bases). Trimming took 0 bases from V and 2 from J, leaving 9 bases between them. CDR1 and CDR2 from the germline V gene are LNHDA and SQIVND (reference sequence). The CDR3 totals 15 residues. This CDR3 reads CASSIDDRATDTQYF. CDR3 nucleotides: TGTGCCAGTAGTATAGATGACAGAGCCACAGATACGCAGTATTTT.